This is a list of T cell receptor beta chains from one sample in a study of T cells in Graves' hyperthyroidism and ophthalmopathy. TCRdb reanalysed the multiplex PCR reads using MiXCR and keeps one entry per CDR3 protein. The data show 250,000 to 300,000 distinct CDR3 sequences, 13% seen once. Material for sequencing was blood. These receptors came from a woman aged 25 to 39 with Graves' hyperthyroidism that later progressed to Graves' ophthalmopathy. CDR3s include the opening cysteine and the closing phenylalanine or tryptophan. The order of the fields is D gene, J gene, clone size, V gene, CDR3 length, CDR3 DNA, CDR3 protein. D genes are given only for firm matches. Part of the rows lack a size; the others show once, few, many or a class for expanded clones.

D gene: -; J gene: TRBJ2-3; clone size: many; V gene: TRBV13; CDR3 length: 13; CDR3 DNA: TGTGCCAGCAGCCCTGGGAGTTCAGATACGCAGTATTTT; CDR3 protein: CASSPGSSDTQYF
D gene: -; J gene: TRBJ1-3; clone size: many; V gene: TRBV6-1; CDR3 length: 11; CDR3 DNA: TGTGCCAGCACCTCTGGAAACACCATATATTTT; CDR3 protein: CASTSGNTIYF
D gene: -; J gene: TRBJ1-3; clone size: few; V gene: TRBV28; CDR3 length: 19; CDR3 DNA: TGTGCCAGCAGTTCTCCTGCGCTAGGGCAGCCTAAGTCTGGAAACACCATATATTTT; CDR3 protein: CASSSPALGQPKSGNTIYF
D gene: -; J gene: TRBJ2-2; clone size: many; V gene: TRBV10-3; CDR3 length: 15; CDR3 DNA: TGTGCCATCAGTGACAGGACATCGAACACCGGGGAGCTGTTTTTT; CDR3 protein: CAISDRTSNTGELFF
D gene: -; J gene: TRBJ1-2; clone size: few; V gene: TRBV20-1; CDR3 length: 11; CDR3 DNA: TGCAGTGCTTCTACGGACTATGGCTACACCTTC; CDR3 protein: CSASTDYGYTF
D gene: TRBD1; J gene: TRBJ2-7; clone size: few; V gene: TRBV7-6; CDR3 length: 14; CDR3 DNA: TGTGCCAGCAGCCCGAGGACAGGAGTCTACGAGCAGTACTTC; CDR3 protein: CASSPRTGVYEQYF
D gene: -; J gene: TRBJ1-1; clone size: many; V gene: TRBV7-2; CDR3 length: 15; CDR3 DNA: TGTGCCAGCAGCTTAGGGGGGGGATGGAACACTGAAGCTTTCTTT; CDR3 protein: CASSLGGGWNTEAFF
D gene: -; J gene: TRBJ1-5; clone size: many; V gene: TRBV20-1; CDR3 length: 11; CDR3 DNA: TGCAGTGCTAGAGGTGAGGAGCCCCAGCATTTT; CDR3 protein: CSARGEEPQHF
D gene: -; J gene: TRBJ1-2; clone size: many; V gene: TRBV27; CDR3 length: 14; CDR3 DNA: TGTGCCAGCAGCCCGCGAGGCGGTTCTTATGGCTACACCTTC; CDR3 protein: CASSPRGGSYGYTF
D gene: TRBD2; J gene: TRBJ2-7; clone size: many; V gene: TRBV7-8; CDR3 length: 16; CDR3 DNA: TGTGCCAGCAGCTTAGAGGTCCCTAGCGGGGTCTACGAGCAGTACTTC; CDR3 protein: CASSLEVPSGVYEQYF
D gene: -; J gene: TRBJ1-1; clone size: few; V gene: TRBV9; CDR3 length: 15; CDR3 DNA: TGTGCCAGCAGCCCCGAGTCGTGGGGGAACACTGAAGCTTTCTTT; CDR3 protein: CASSPESWGNTEAFF
D gene: -; J gene: TRBJ2-6; clone size: few; V gene: TRBV30; CDR3 length: 14; CDR3 DNA: TGTGTCTGGACCACAGGGCGCGGGGCCAACGTCCTGACTTTC; CDR3 protein: CVWTTGRGANVLTF
D gene: -; J gene: TRBJ2-2; clone size: many; V gene: TRBV28; CDR3 length: 12; CDR3 DNA: TGTGCCAGCAGTCCACTATTTCGGGAGCTGTTTTTT; CDR3 protein: CASSPLFRELFF
D gene: -; J gene: TRBJ2-5; clone size: -; V gene: TRBV24-1; CDR3 length: 16; CDR3 DNA: TGTGCCACCAGTGAAAACATCCGGGCAGGGGAGGAGACCCAGTACTTC; CDR3 protein: CATSENIRAGEETQYF
D gene: -; J gene: TRBJ1-2; clone size: many; V gene: TRBV29-1; CDR3 length: 15; CDR3 DNA: TGCAGCGTTCCAACCTACATATCGAATAACTATGGCTACACCTTC; CDR3 protein: CSVPTYISNNYGYTF
D gene: TRBD1; J gene: TRBJ1-1; clone size: few; V gene: TRBV5-1; CDR3 length: 17; CDR3 DNA: TGCGCCAGCAGCCCGGAGGGGGCAGGGGGACTGGTTACTGAAGCTTTCTTT; CDR3 protein: CASSPEGAGGLVTEAFF
D gene: TRBD1; J gene: TRBJ2-7; clone size: many; V gene: TRBV7-9; CDR3 length: 14; CDR3 DNA: TGTGCCAGCAGCTCAGCGACAGGGACCTACGAGCAGTACTTC; CDR3 protein: CASSSATGTYEQYF